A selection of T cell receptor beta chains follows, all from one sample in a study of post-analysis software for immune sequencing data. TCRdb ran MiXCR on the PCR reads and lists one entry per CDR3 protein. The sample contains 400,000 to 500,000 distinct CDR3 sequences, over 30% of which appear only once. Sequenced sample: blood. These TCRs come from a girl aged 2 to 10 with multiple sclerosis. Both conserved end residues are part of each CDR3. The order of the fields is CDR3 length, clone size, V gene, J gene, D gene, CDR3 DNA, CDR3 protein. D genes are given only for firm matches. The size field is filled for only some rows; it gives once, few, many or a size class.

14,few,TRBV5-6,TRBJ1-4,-,TGTGCCAGCAGCGCCGTGGGGGGACGCGAAAAACTGTTTTTT,CASSAVGGREKLFF
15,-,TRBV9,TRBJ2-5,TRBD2,TGTGCCAGCAGCGTACTAGCGGGGGCCCAAGAGACCCAGTACTTC,CASSVLAGAQETQYF
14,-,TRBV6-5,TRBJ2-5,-,TGTGCCAGCTGCCCAGGGAATCGCGGCGAGACCCAGTACTTC,CASCPGNRGETQYF
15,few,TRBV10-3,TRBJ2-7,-,TGTGCCATCAGTGACGTGGGGGAGAGCTCCTACGAGCAGTACTTC,CAISDVGESSYEQYF
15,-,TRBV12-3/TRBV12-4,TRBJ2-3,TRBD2,TGTGCCAGCAGTTTAGCAGCGGGAATAACAGATACGCAGTATTTT,CASSLAAGITDTQYF
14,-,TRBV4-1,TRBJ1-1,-,TGCGCCAGCAGCCTGAATATTATGAGCACTGAAGCTTTCTTT,CASSLNIMSTEAFF
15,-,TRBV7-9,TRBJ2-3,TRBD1,TGTGCCAGCACCTTCTTCACAGGGGGCACAGATACGCAGTATTTT,CASTFFTGGTDTQYF
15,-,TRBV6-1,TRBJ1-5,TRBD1,TGTGCCAGCAATTTAGACAGGGACTTCAATCAGCCCCAGCATTTT,CASNLDRDFNQPQHF
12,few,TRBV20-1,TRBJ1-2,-,TGCAGTGCTAGAGTACAGCTCTATGGCTACACCTTC,CSARVQLYGYTF
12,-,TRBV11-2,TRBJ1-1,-,TGTGCCAGCAACTGGGACACTTCTGAAGCTTTCTTT,CASNWDTSEAFF
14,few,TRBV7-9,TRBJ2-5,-,TGTGCCAGCAGCTTACTCGGCAATAGGGAGACCCAGTACTTC,CASSLLGNRETQYF
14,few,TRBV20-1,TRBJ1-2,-,TGCAGTGCTACTAAGATGGAGATTGTCTATGGCTACACCTTC,CSATKMEIVYGYTF
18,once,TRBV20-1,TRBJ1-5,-,TGCAGTGCTAGCCTCTTCGGAGCGACAAAACTAAAAAATCAGCCCCAGCATTTT,CSASLFGATKLKNQPQHF
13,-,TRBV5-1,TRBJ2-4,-,TGCGCCAGCAGCTTGGGAGACCGCACGGGCCCGTACTTC,CASSLGDRTGPYF
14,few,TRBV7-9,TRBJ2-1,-,TGTGCCAGCAGCCCCAAGGGCTCCTACAATGAGCAGTTCTTC,CASSPKGSYNEQFF
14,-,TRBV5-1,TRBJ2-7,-,TGCGCCAGCAGCTTGGCGGACAGCTCCTACGAGCAGTACTTC,CASSLADSSYEQYF
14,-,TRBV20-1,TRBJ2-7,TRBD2,TGCAGTGCTAGAGATCGTACTAGCGGCTACGAGCAGTACTTC,CSARDRTSGYEQYF
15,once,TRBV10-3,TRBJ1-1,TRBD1,TGTGCCATCAGTGACTGGGACAGGGGGAACACTGAAGCTTTCTTT,CAISDWDRGNTEAFF
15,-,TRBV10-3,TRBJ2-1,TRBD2,TGTACCATCAGTGATAGTAGCGGGGTAATCAATGAGCAGTTCTTC,CTISDSSGVINEQFF
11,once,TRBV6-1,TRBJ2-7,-,TGTGCCAGCAGTGAAAAGTCAGGGAAGTACTTC,CASSEKSGKYF
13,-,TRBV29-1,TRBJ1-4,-,TGCAGCGTTGAACAGGGATTGGGTGAAAAACTGTTTTTT,CSVEQGLGEKLFF
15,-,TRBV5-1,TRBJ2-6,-,TGCGCCAGCAGCTCGGCGGGCTCTGGGGCCAACGTCCTGACTTTC,CASSSAGSGANVLTF
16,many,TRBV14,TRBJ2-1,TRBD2,TGTGCCAGCAGCCAAGATCCTAGCGGGGGGGCCGGTGAGCAGTTCTTC,CASSQDPSGGAGEQFF
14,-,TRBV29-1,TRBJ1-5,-,TGCAGCGTTGCTAATACGGGGGGCAATCAGCCCCAGCATTTT,CSVANTGGNQPQHF
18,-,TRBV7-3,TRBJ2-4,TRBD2,TGTGCCAGCAGCTCAGGACTAGCCCACGGCAAGGCCAAAAACATTCAGTACTTC,CASSSGLAHGKAKNIQYF
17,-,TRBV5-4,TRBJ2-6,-,TGTGCCAGCACCATGGGGTCGGGGCTGTCTGGGGCCAACGTCCTGACTTTC,CASTMGSGLSGANVLTF
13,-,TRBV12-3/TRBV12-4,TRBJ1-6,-,TGTGCCAGCCGGGCGTCCTATAATTCACCCCTCCACTTT,CASRASYNSPLHF
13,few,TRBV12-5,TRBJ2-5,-,TGTGCTAGTGGTTTGCCAGGGGAAGAGACCCAGTACTTC,CASGLPGEETQYF
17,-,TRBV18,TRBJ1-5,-,TGTGCCAGCTCACCACACCGTGGGACGGTCCGAGGGCAGCCCCAGCATTTT,CASSPHRGTVRGQPQHF
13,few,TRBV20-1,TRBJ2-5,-,TGCAGTGCTAGAGTTGGAACCCAAGAGACCCAGTACTTC,CSARVGTQETQYF
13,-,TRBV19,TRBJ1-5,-,TGTGCCAGTAAGGACAGAGGCAATCAGCCCCAGCATTTT,CASKDRGNQPQHF
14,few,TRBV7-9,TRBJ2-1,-,TGTGCCAGCCGAAGAGGGGCGGACTACAATGAGCAGTTCTTC,CASRRGADYNEQFF
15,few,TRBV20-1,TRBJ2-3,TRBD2,TGCAGTGCTCTCACTAGCGGGGGGCGCACAGATACGCAGTATTTT,CSALTSGGRTDTQYF
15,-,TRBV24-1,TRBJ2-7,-,TGTGCCACCAGTGATTTGACCAGGGTCTTCTACGAGCAGTACTTC,CATSDLTRVFYEQYF